Detailed here is one TCR beta chain. This sample was included in a study of tumor-infiltrating lymphocytes in primary liver carcinoma. Germline V CDR1 and CDR2: SGHTA, FQGNSA. Trimming removed 2 bases at V and 5 bases at J, with 15 bases between. The CDR3 has 15 amino acids. Unsorted bulk tissue of about 18-34 mg yielded co-extracted RNA and DNA. cDNA specific to TCR beta was made from 500 ng of total RNA, with a constant-region primer employed for priming. Amplification in three nested multiplex PCR rounds with slightly modified ARM-PCR gave rise to TCR beta libraries. The opening two PCR rounds, ten to eleven cycles each, paired TRBV1-TRBV30 forward primers with a C-beta reverse primer. MiXCR was run by TCRdb on the multiplex PCR reads, yielding one entry per CDR3 protein. The sample yields 95,000 to 150,000 distinct CDR3 sequences, 50% to 65% seen once.

This chain uses TRBV7-2 with TRBJ1-2, with D maybe TRBD1 (5 bases). The sequenced material came from liver tumor tissue from sampling region 1. Subset defined: tumor region T1, superior pole. This TCR was recovered from a woman aged 55-69 years with primary liver carcinoma and hepatitis B virus infection. This CDR3 reads CASSLLQGVGYGYTF. Written as DNA, the CDR3 is TGTGCCAGCAGCTTATTGCAGGGCGTAGGTTATGGCTACACCTTC.